This TCR beta chain appears in the sequencing data of a study of T cell repertoires in cytomegalovirus infection. Study as a whole: Indications of both CMV infection and matching HLA type were provided by public TCR beta signatures. Study-wide results and caveats: There were HLA-C-restricted CMV-specific TCR beta clonotypes dominating the ex vivo response.

The J segment lost 0 bases and the V segment lost 6 bases, leaving 8 bases of the junction unmatched. The germline gives CDR1 LNHDA, CDR2 SQIVND (reference sequence). This CDR3 spans 16 amino acids. Regarding this clonotype: Its antigen is unidentified.

One entry per CDR3 protein results from TCRdb running MiXCR on the reads. The repertoire includes approximately 500,000 distinct CDR3 sequences, roughly a third of them detected once, and 17% sits in the top ten. The chain employs TRBV19 and TRBJ2-1; 7 nucleotides align to TRBD2. The sequencing here drew on cultured PBMCs, taken from culture after CMV antigen stimulation. The sequence was collected from a human donor in good health (CMV status not recorded). Some clones in this sample may be carry-over from other donors' samples. The CDR3 nucleotides read TGTGCCAGTAGGAACTCGGGGGGTAGCTCCTACAATGAGCAGTTCTTC. Residues: CASRNSGGSSYNEQFF.